The entry below gives a single T cell receptor (beta chain) sequence along with its context. Its antigen is currently unknown. This entry belongs to a study of resident and recirculating memory T cells in vitiligo. The wider study: Samples were epidermis from two lesional and two nonlesional sites, plus PBMCs.

Study observations and caveats: Vitiligo lesions lacked a unique dominant clone, and clonality varied.

Stable vitiligo meant no lesion change over the previous 6 months. TCRdb keeps only in-frame clones here, not all; method: immunoSEQ multiplex PCR. The table includes 70,000 to 85,000 clones, just over 90% detected once. V dropped 2 bases and J dropped 3; count of bases not matched to a gene: 10. CDR1 and CDR2 (germline): SNHLY, FYNNEI. The CDR3 consists of 16 residues. The genes are TRBV2 and TRBJ2-7, with 7 positions matching TRBD2. This clonotype was sampled from a male donor with vitiligo. Sequencing was done on a sample of blood. CDR3 loop: CASSEFFRGDFYEQYF. CDR3 nucleotide sequence: TGTGCCAGCAGTGAATTCTTCCGGGGGGACTTCTACGAGCAGTACTTC.